This T cell receptor (beta chain) emerged from a study of T-cell reconstitution after alpha-beta-depleted transplantation in children. Regarding the study as a whole: Reportedly, only several hundred clones from non-depleted graft cells drove alpha-beta T-cell counts at about two months. Newly made T cells mostly supplied T-cell counts and diversity one year after transplant. Some patients showed high day-60 TCRbeta diversity, which derived from surviving recipient T cells and thymic progenitors.

Notes on this clonotype: Its target is unknown.

Preparing the TCRbeta library involved the use of unique molecular identifiers. TCRdb reprocessed the PCR reads via MiXCR and lists one record per CDR3 protein. The sample has around 370,000 distinct CDR3 sequences, 15% to 20% seen once. This CDR3 spans 13 amino acids. CDR1 is SGHRS, CDR2 YFSETQ, per germline. The germline V and J ends were trimmed by 2 bases and 3 bases, with 8 bases remaining between them. This chain uses TRBV5-1 with TRBJ2-5; no firm D call. Specimen: PBMCs, mostly from graft donor cells, collected 360 days after TCRalphabeta/CD19-depleted stem cell transplant. The sequence was collected from a male patient between 2 and 10 years old who had a stem cell transplant for acute lymphoblastic leukemia, so the T cells may come from the graft donor. CDR3 residues: CASSLMPEETQYF. As DNA, the CDR3 is TGCGCCAGCAGCTTAATGCCCGAAGAGACCCAGTACTTC.